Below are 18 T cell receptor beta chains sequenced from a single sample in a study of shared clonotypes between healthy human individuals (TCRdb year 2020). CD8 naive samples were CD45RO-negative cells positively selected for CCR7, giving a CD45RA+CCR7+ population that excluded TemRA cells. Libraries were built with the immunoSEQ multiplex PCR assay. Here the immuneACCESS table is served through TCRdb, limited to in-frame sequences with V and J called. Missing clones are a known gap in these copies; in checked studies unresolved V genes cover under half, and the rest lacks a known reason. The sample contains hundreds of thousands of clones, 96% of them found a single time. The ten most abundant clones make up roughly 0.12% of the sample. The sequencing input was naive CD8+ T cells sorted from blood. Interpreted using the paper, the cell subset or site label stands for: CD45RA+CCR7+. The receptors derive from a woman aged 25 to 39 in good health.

The CDR3 DNA reads as TGTGCCAGCAGCCAACCAAGGGGATCCTACGAGCAGTACTTC. It translates to CASSQPRGSYEQYF. The chain has TRBV28 and TRBJ2-7, with D possibly being TRBD1 (5 bases). This CDR3 is built from 14 residues. V was cut by 6 bases and J by 1 base, with 13 bases left in between. CDR1 and CDR2 from the germline V gene are MDHEN and SYDVKM. Based on the CDR3 plus reference TRBV28 and TRBJ2-7, the full variable domain is DVKVTQSSRYLVKRTGEKVFLECVQDMDHENMFWYRQDPGLGLRLIYFSYDVKMKEKGDIPEGYSVSREKKERFSLILESASTNQTSMYLCASSQPRGSYEQYFGPGTRLTVT.

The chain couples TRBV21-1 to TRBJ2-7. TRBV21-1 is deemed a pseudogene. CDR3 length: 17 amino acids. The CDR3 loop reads CASSTIETASVGYEQYF. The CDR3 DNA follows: TGTGCCAGCAGCACAATCGAGACCGCCTCGGTTGGCTACGAGCAGTACTTC.

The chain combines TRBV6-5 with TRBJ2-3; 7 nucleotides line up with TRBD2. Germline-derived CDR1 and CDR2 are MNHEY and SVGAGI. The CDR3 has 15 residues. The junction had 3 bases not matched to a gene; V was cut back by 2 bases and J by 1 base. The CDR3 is CASSYTAGGTDTQYF. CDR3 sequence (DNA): TGTGCCAGCAGTTACACGGCGGGAGGCACAGATACGCAGTATTTT.

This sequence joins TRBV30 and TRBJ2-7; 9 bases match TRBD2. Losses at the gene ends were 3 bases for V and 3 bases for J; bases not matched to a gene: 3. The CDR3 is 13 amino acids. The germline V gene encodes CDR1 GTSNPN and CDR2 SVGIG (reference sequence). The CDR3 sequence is CAWRAGGVYEQYF. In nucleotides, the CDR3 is TGTGCCTGGAGGGCGGGAGGGGTCTACGAGCAGTACTTC.

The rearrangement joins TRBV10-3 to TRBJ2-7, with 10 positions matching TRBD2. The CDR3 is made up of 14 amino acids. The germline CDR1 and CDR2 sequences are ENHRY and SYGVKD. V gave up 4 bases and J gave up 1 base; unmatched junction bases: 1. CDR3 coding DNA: TGTGCCATCAGTGGGACTAGCGGATCCTACGAGCAGTACTTC. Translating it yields CAISGTSGSYEQYF.

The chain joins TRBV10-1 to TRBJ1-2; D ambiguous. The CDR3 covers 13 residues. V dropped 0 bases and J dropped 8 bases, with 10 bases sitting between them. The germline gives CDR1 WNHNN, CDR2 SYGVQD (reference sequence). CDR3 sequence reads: CASSESGGDGYTF. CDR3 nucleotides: TGCGCCAGCAGTGAGTCGGGAGGCGACGGCTACACCTTC.

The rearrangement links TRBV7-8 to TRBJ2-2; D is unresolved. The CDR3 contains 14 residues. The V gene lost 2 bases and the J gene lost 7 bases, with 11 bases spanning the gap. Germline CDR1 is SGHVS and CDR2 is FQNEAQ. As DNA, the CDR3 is TGTGCCAGCAGCTTACTGGGTGGGGACGGGGAGCTGTTTTTT. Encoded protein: CASSLLGGDGELFF.

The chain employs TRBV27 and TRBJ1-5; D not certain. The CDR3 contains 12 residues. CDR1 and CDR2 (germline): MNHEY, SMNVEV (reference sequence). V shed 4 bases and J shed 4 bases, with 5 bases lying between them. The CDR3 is CASSSRNQPQHF. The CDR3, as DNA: TGTGCCAGCAGTTCCCGTAATCAGCCCCAGCATTTT.

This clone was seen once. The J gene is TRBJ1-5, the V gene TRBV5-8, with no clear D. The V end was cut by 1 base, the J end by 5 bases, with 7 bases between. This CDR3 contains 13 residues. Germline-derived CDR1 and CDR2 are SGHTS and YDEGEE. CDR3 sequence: CASSLSIYQPQHF. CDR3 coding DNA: TGTGCCAGCAGCTTGAGTATCTATCAGCCCCAGCATTTT.

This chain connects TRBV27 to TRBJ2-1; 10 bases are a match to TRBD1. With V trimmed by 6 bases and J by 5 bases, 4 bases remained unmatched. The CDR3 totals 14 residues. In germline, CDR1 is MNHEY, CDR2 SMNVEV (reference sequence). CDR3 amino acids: CASSTGTGDNEQFF. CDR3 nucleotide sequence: TGTGCCAGCAGCACCGGGACAGGGGACAATGAGCAGTTCTTC.

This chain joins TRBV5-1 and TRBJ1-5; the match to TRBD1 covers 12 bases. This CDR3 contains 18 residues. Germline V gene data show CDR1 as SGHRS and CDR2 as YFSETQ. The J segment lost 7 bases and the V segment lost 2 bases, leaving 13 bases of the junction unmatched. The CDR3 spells CASSFRQPGTGGRQPQHF. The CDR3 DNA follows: TGCGCCAGCAGCTTTAGACAACCCGGGACAGGGGGCCGGCAGCCCCAGCATTTT.

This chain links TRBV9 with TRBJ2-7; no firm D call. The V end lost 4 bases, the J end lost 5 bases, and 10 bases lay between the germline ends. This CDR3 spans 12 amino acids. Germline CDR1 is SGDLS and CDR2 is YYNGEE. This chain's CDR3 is CASSPGGHEQYF. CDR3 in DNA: TGTGCCAGCAGCCCGGGCGGCCACGAGCAGTACTTC.

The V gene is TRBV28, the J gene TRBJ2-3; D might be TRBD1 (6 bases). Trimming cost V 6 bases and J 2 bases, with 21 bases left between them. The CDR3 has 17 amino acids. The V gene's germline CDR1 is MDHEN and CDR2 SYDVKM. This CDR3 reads CASRSRSSRGDTDTQYF. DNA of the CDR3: TGTGCCAGCAGGAGTCGGTCCAGCAGGGGCGACACAGATACGCAGTATTTT.

The CDR3 sequence is CASSSRAGVGWEQFF. The CDR3 DNA sequence: TGTGCCAGCAGCTCACGAGCGGGAGTGGGATGGGAGCAGTTCTTC. This chain joins TRBV7-8 and TRBJ2-1, with 8 bases identical to TRBD2. The CDR3 is 15 residues long. Germline V CDR1 and CDR2: SGHVS, FQNEAQ. V lost 4 bases, J lost 10 bases, and 12 bases stayed unmatched.

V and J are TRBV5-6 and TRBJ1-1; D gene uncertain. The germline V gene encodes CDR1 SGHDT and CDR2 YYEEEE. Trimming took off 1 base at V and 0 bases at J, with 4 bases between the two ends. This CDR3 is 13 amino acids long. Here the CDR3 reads CASSLWLNTEAFF. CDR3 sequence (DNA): TGTGCCAGCAGCTTGTGGCTGAACACTGAAGCTTTCTTT.

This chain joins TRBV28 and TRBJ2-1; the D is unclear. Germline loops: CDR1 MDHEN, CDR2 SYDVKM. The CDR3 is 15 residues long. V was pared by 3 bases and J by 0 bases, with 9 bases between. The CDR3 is CASSFKTSSYNEQFF. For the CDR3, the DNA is TGTGCCAGCAGTTTTAAGACGAGCTCCTACAATGAGCAGTTCTTC.

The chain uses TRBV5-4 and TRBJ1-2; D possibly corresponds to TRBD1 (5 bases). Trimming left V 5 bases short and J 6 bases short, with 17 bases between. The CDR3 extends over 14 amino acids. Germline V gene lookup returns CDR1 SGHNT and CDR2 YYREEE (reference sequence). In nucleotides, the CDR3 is TGTGCCAGCAGTCCGTCGGCCGTGGGGGATGGCTACACCTTC. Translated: CASSPSAVGDGYTF.

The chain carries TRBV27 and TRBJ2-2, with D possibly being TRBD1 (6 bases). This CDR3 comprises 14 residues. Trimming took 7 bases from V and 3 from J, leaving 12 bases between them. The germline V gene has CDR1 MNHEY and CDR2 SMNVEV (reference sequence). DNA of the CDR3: TGTGCCAGCAACACCGGGACACACACCGGGGAGCTGTTTTTT. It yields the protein CASNTGTHTGELFF.